These 6 T cell receptor beta chains were sequenced from one sample in a study of T cells in Graves' hyperthyroidism and ophthalmopathy. Amplified regions were TCR beta CDR3 sequences from RNA transcripts. First-round RT-PCR of the TCR CDR3 relied on the HTBI primer set. Each CDR3 protein is one row after TCRdb ran MiXCR on the multiplex PCR reads. The sample lists 450,000 to 600,000 distinct CDR3 sequences, around 15% occurring once. Sequences were obtained from blood. Every receptor here comes from a woman aged 35 to 49 with Graves' hyperthyroidism.

This clonotype was counted many times. The chain is built from TRBV20-1 and TRBJ2-1; TRBD2 aligns across 13 bases. V gave up 4 bases and J gave up 2 bases; unmatched junction bases: 5. The CDR3 length is 16 residues. Germline values: CDR1 DFQATT, CDR2 SNEGSKA (reference sequence). The CDR3, as DNA: TGCAGTGCTACCGGGACTAGCGGGGACGCCTACAATGAGCAGTTCTTC. Translated: CSATGTSGDAYNEQFF.

The chain carries TRBV5-1 and TRBJ2-7; TRBD2 agrees at 10 bases. CDR1 and CDR2 from the germline V gene are SGHRS and YFSETQ. Trimming removed 6 bases from V and 4 bases from J; junction bases left unmatched: 4. This CDR3 is built from 13 residues. The CDR3 reads CASMASGSYEQYF. CDR3 sequence (DNA): TGCGCCAGCATGGCTAGCGGGAGTTACGAGCAGTACTTC.

This clonotype was detected a few times. The rearrangement joins TRBV6-1 to TRBJ2-7; D remains unclear. The CDR3 has 14 residues. Germline V gives CDR1 MNHNS, CDR2 SASEGT. V lost 0 bases, J lost 3 bases, and 9 bases lay in between. This chain's CDR3 is CASSEADAIYEQYF. In nucleotides, the CDR3 is TGTGCCAGCAGTGAAGCAGATGCGATCTACGAGCAGTACTTC.

The J gene is TRBJ2-7, the V gene TRBV7-9; 8 nucleotides align to TRBD1. Germline V gene lookup returns CDR1 SEHNR and CDR2 FQNEAQ (reference sequence). The CDR3 length is 15 residues. Unmatched junction bases numbered 9, after V lost 5 bases and J lost 3 bases. The CDR3 sequence: CASSPSWGQDYEQYF. CDR3 sequence (DNA): TGTGCCAGCAGCCCTTCCTGGGGACAGGACTACGAGCAGTACTTC.

This clonotype was detected many times. The chain recombines TRBV28 with TRBJ2-1; D gene unclear. Per the germline V gene, CDR1 is MDHEN and CDR2 is SYDVKM. V dropped 2 bases and J dropped 9 bases, with 8 bases sitting between them. This CDR3 contains 12 residues. This CDR3 reads CASSLEPAEQFF. Here the CDR3 DNA reads TGTGCCAGCAGTTTAGAGCCGGCTGAGCAGTTCTTC.

This chain joins TRBV12-3 or TRBV12-4 and TRBJ2-1; 10 bases map to TRBD2. J lost 2 bases, V lost 6 bases, and 16 bases had no gene match. The CDR3 extends over 19 amino acids. CDR3 bases: TGTGCCAGCAGGACCGGGACTAGCGCTCCGGGAGGACCCTACAATGAGCAGTTCTTC. Its protein product is CASRTGTSAPGGPYNEQFF.